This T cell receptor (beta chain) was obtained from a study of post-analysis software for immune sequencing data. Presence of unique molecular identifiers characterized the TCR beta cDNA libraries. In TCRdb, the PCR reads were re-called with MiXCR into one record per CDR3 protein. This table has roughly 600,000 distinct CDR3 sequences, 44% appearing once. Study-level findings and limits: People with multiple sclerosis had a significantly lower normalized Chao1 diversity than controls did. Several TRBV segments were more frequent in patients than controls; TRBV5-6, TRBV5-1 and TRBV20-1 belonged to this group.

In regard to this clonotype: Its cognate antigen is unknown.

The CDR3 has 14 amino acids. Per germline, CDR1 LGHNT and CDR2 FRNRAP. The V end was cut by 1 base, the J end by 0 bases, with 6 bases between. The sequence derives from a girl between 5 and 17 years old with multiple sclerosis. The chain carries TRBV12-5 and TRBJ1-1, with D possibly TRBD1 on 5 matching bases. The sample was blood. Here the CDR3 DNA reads TGTGCTAGTGGTTTGGGGGGCGTGAACACTGAAGCTTTCTTT. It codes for CASGLGGVNTEAFF.